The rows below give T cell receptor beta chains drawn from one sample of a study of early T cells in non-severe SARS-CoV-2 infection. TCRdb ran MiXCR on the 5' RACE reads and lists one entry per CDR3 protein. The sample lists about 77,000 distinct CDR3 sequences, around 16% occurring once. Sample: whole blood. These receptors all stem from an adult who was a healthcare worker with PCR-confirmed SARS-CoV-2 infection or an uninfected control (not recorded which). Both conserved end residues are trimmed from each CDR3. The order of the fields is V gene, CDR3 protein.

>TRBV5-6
ASSRGTTKNIQY
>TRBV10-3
AISESGEAF
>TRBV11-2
ASSLWGEQF
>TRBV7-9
ASSLDRGIEAF
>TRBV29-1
SVIPGLPQNEQF
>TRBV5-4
ASSYTENTEAF
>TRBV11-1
ASSSAGGEAF
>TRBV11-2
ASSPAGTGRLAGGPAETQY
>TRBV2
ASRRRDSSYEQY
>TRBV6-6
ASSPKDRFFYNEQF
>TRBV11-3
ASSLGEGDSYEQY
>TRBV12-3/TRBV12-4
ASSPIIGRNEQF
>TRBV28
ASSPPTSYTDTQY
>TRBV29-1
SGRSQGSSTF
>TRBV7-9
ASSLGERGMNTEAF
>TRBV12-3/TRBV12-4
ASSLASLRDKGEAREY
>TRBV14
ASSQSGTGGTGELF
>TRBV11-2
ASSRTSFDYEQY
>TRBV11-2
ASSFPGPSGEQF
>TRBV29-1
PRRSPWTDTQY
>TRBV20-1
SANIRASGTNVLT
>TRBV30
AWRAKGNQPQH
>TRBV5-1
ASSPPRQGGTDTQY
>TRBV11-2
ASSLDSGNTGELF
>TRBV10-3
AISGQDKTQY
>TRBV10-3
AIRPGHSLNEQF
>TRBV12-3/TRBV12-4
ASSPEWASANPEETQY
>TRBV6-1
ASSGQFSGSRALTVEEQY
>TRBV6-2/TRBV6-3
ASSSLGTGLSNSPLH
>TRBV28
ASTTPRDRPDIRY
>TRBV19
ASQDSSYNSPLH
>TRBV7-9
ASSYGQLAGGLDEQF
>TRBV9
ASSVGGASGGYNEQF
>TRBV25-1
ASSRESTTNEKLF
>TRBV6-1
ASRLTSGRAGGYEQY
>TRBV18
ASSPFDRGHAEAF